This T cell receptor (beta chain) originates from a study of PD-L1 blockade in urothelial cancer. Study in general: Enrolled patients had been treated previously with 0 to 3 chemotherapy regimens.

The CDR3 has 13 residues. Germline CDR1 is SNHLY and CDR2 is FYNNEI. Between the trimmed V and J ends, which lost 4 bases and 5 bases, there was a span of 9 bases. Profiled with immunoSEQ multiplex PCR; TCRdb holds only in-frame clones, not every one. Counted here are fewer than 100,000 clones, around four fifths occurring once; the ten biggest clones make up 5.5% to 7.5%. The time point: pretreatment peripheral blood. The chain has TRBV2 and TRBJ1-5, with D possibly TRBD1 on 6 matching bases. Source: PBMCs, taken around atezolizumab (anti-PD-L1) treatment. The sequence came from a middle-aged man with urothelial cancer. CDR3 in amino acids: CASSGDIYQPQHF. As DNA, the CDR3 is TGTGCCAGCAGTGGGGACATCTATCAGCCCCAGCATTTT.